This T cell receptor (beta chain) was captured by sequencing in a study of Ad26.COV2.S vaccination and SARS-CoV-2 variants. Study results and limitations: A substantial breadth of spike-specific CD8+ and CD4+ T cell responses after vaccination has been reported.

As for this clone: The antigen remains undetermined.

J gave up 2 bases and V 0 bases, and 5 bases lay outside the gene matches. CDR3 size: 16 residues. The germline CDR1 and CDR2 sequences are LGHNT and FRNRAP. Sample treatment: around 19 received Ad26.COV2.S at low or high dose, single or two shots; roughly five received placebo; per-sample allocation not given. Specimen acquisition occurred on day 63 following the initial vaccine or placebo injection. The method was immunoSEQ multiplex PCR; TCRdb's version includes in-frame clones alone and lacks a portion of them. Here the sample spans about 350,000 clones, about nine tenths being singletons. The V and J genes are TRBV12-5 and TRBJ2-7, with TRBD2 identical over 9 bases. The receptor was isolated from a person aged 18-60 years who received the Ad26.COV2.S COVID-19 vaccine or a placebo. This specimen consisted of peripheral blood, obtained in a trial of Ad26.COV2.S vaccine versus placebo. Written as DNA, the CDR3 is TGTGCTAGTGGTTTGGTAGGGGCGGGGGGGCCCTACGAGCAGTACTTC. Translation gives CASGLVGAGGPYEQYF.